One and the same sample provided the 23 T cell receptor beta chains below, sequenced in a study of CD8 T cells in ankylosing spondylitis. TCRdb redid the calling of the 5' RACE reads with MiXCR, one entry per CDR3 protein. Of roughly 36,000 distinct CDR3 sequences listed, approximately 15% are singletons. Sequences were obtained from blood. Receptors originate from a male donor with ankylosing spondylitis or in good health (not recorded which).

The chain has TRBV14 and TRBJ2-7, with a possible D match to TRBD1 (5 bases). The germline CDR1 and CDR2 sequences are SGHDN and FVKESK. CDR3 length: 14 residues. V lost 4 bases, J lost 0 bases, and 10 bases lay in between. The CDR3, as DNA: TGTGCCAGCAGCCCCAGGGTCAGCTCCTACGAGCAGTACTTC. Protein product: CASSPRVSSYEQYF. The variable domain in full, completed from reference TRBV14 and TRBJ2-7, reads EAGVTQFPSHSVIEKGQTVTLRCDPISGHDNLYWYRRVMGKEIKFLLHFVKESKQDESGMPNNRFLAERTGGTYSTLKVQPAELEDSGVYFCASSPRVSSYEQYFGPGTRLTVT.

The rearrangement links TRBV28 to TRBJ1-5; D gene unclear. The germline V gene encodes CDR1 MDHEN and CDR2 SYDVKM. The CDR3 totals 14 residues. With 2 bases removed from V and 4 bases from J, the gap between germline ends came to 9 bases. The CDR3 DNA sequence: TGTGCCAGCAGTTTACCCGGGCCTAATCAGCCCCAGCATTTT. Translating it yields CASSLPGPNQPQHF.

Comment on this clonotype: The germline gene is not matched at one end of the junction; a read error may be the cause. This chain connects TRBV10-2 to TRBJ2-7; either TRBD1 or TRBD2 may supply D (5 bases each). This CDR3 is built from 13 residues. Germline CDR1 reads WSHSY; CDR2 reads SAAADI. The CDR3 region is CASSVMTGTRQDF. The CDR3 bases are TGCGCCAGCAGTGTCATGACCGGGACCCGTCAAGACTTC.

The rearrangement joins TRBV2 to TRBJ1-1; TRBD1 might be the D (6 bases). V lost 7 bases, J lost 1 base, and 7 bases lay in between. The germline V gene encodes CDR1 SNHLY and CDR2 FYNNEI. The CDR3 is 12 residues long. CDR3: CASKGGNTEAFF. The CDR3 DNA sequence: TGTGCCAGCAAGGGGGGGAACACTGAAGCTTTCTTT.

This clonotype showed up just a few times. This chain uses TRBV5-1 with TRBJ2-7; 9 bases are shared with TRBD2. Unmatched junction bases numbered 6, after V lost 0 bases and J lost 2 bases. CDR3 length: 16 amino acids. Germline V gene data show CDR1 as SGHRS and CDR2 as YFSETQ. CDR3 loop: CASSLDPLAGTYEQYV. The CDR3 DNA follows: TGCGCCAGCAGCTTGGATCCACTAGCGGGCACCTACGAGCAGTACGTC.

This clonotype was detected only a few times. The chain is built from TRBV29-1 and TRBJ2-2, with 8 nucleotides matching TRBD1. The trim removed 7 bases at V and 4 bases at J, leaving 5 bases unmatched. The germline V gene has CDR1 SQVTM and CDR2 ANQGSEA. This CDR3 spans 13 amino acids. CDR3 coding DNA: TGCAGCGCTAGACAGGGGCGCACCGGGGAGCTGTTTTTT. Encoded protein: CSARQGRTGELFF.

This clonotype has more than one count but fewer than ten. This sequence joins TRBV19 and TRBJ2-3; possible D gene TRBD2, 5 bases. This CDR3 has 14 amino acids. The germline CDR1 and CDR2 sequences are LNHDA and SQIVND (reference sequence). Between the trimmed V and J ends, which lost 3 bases and 4 bases, there was a span of 11 bases. CDR3 amino acids: CASSITGKSDTQYF. The CDR3 DNA follows: TGTGCCAGTAGTATTACGGGGAAATCAGATACGCAGTATTTT. Full variable domain (rest looked up from reference TRBV19 and TRBJ2-3): DGGITQSPKYLFRKEGQNVTLSCEQNLNHDAMYWYRQDPGQGLRLIYYSQIVNDFQKGDIAEGYSVSREKKESFPLTVTSAQKNPTAFYLCASSITGKSDTQYFGPGTRLTVL.

This clonotype was picked up many times. The chain recombines TRBV5-1 with TRBJ2-2; 9 bases align to TRBD2. The ends lost 4 bases at V and 7 bases at J; junction bases unmatched: 17. The CDR3 length is 18 residues. Germline values: CDR1 SGHRS, CDR2 YFSETQ. The chain's CDR3 is CASSPEGNSGRRGGELFF. The CDR3 bases are TGCGCCAGCAGCCCGGAAGGCAATAGCGGGAGAAGGGGCGGGGAGCTGTTTTTT.

The table lists this clonotype with a few counts. The CDR3 loop reads CASTLSGVYEQFF. The CDR3 DNA reads TGTGCCAGTACCCTGTCCGGGGTTTATGAGCAGTTCTTC. The J gene is TRBJ2-1, the V gene TRBV19, with a possible D match to TRBD2 (5 bases). The CDR3 totals 13 residues. Germline values: CDR1 LNHDA, CDR2 SQIVND (reference sequence). V gave up 7 bases and J gave up 8 bases, with 15 bases separating them.

This sequence joins TRBV16 and TRBJ2-4; 7 positions agree with TRBD2. Germline lookup yields CDR1 KGHSY and CDR2 FQNENV. J lost 1 base, V lost 3 bases, and 0 bases had no gene match. The CDR3 length is 14 residues. The CDR3 DNA follows: TGTGCCAGCAGCCAGCGGGGGGCCAAAAACATTCAGTACTTC. Amino acids: CASSQRGAKNIQYF.

In its sample, this clonotype was seen many times. The rearrangement joins TRBV20-1 to TRBJ2-3; D gene ambiguous. From germline, CDR1 is DFQATT and CDR2 SNEGSKA (reference sequence). CDR3 length: 15 amino acids. V was clipped by 0 bases and J by 3 bases, with 13 bases between them. The CDR3 nucleotides read TGCAGTGCTAGAGATGAAGTAGTTCGGACAGATACGCAGTATTTT. This encodes CSARDEVVRTDTQYF.

The chain combines TRBV12-3 or TRBV12-4 with TRBJ2-7; 7 bases are shared with TRBD2. The CDR3 extends over 14 amino acids. With V trimmed by 6 bases and J by 3 bases, 8 bases remained unmatched. Written as DNA, the CDR3 is TGTGCCAGCAGCCGTGGGGGGGATGGCTACGAGCAGTACTTC. Its translation is CASSRGGDGYEQYF.

The chain has TRBV7-8 and TRBJ1-5; possibly TRBD1 for D (5 bases). V was pared by 5 bases and J by 7 bases, with 18 bases between. Germline V gene sequence: CDR1 SGHVS, CDR2 FQNEAQ. The CDR3 has 15 residues. As DNA, the CDR3 is TGTGCCAGCAGCAAAGGGGCCGGAATCGGACAGCCCCAGCATTTT. Encoded protein: CASSKGAGIGQPQHF.

This chain uses TRBV20-1 with TRBJ2-3, with D tentatively TRBD1 (6 bases). Trimming pared 5 bases from V and 6 bases from J, leaving 18 bases between. This CDR3 contains 14 residues. Germline CDR1 DFQATT, CDR2 SNEGSKA (reference sequence). CDR3 in DNA: TGCAGTGCTCCTTCCCATACAGGGCCCGATACGCAGTATTTT. Translated, it gives CSAPSHTGPDTQYF.

The chain uses TRBV6-2 or TRBV6-3 and TRBJ2-2; 7 bases line up with TRBD2. Trimming removed 6 bases from V and 7 bases from J; junction bases left unmatched: 17. The CDR3 has 17 residues. Germline CDR1 and CDR2: MNHEY and SVGEGT. Written as DNA, the CDR3 is TGTGCCAGCAGCCCCTTGGTTGCGGGAGTTGCCATCGGGGAGCTGTTTTTT. Protein sequence: CASSPLVAGVAIGELFF.

This clonotype has just a few counts. V and J are TRBV9 and TRBJ2-5, with 7 bases that match TRBD2. J gave up 2 bases and V 4 bases, and 5 bases lay outside the gene matches. The CDR3 has 14 residues. Germline CDR1 and CDR2: SGDLS and YYNGEE. CDR3 amino acids: CASSLGLTQETQYF. In DNA form, the CDR3 reads TGTGCCAGCAGCTTGGGACTAACTCAAGAGACCCAGTACTTC.

The chain uses TRBV7-9 and TRBJ2-1; TRBD1 matches at 12 bases. Germline CDR1 SEHNR, CDR2 FQNEAQ (reference sequence). J was trimmed by 10 bases and V by 5 bases; bases with no gene match: 15. The CDR3 consists of 17 residues. The CDR3 sequence is CASSPSVPGQGAHEQFF. The CDR3 region has the DNA TGTGCCAGCAGCCCGAGCGTTCCGGGACAGGGGGCGCACGAGCAGTTCTTC.

At least ten counts were recorded for this clonotype. This rearrangement joins TRBV5-1 to TRBJ1-5; no clear D. The CDR3 extends over 12 amino acids. Trimming stripped 0 bases from V and 6 bases from J, with 4 bases between. The germline V gene has CDR1 SGHRS and CDR2 YFSETQ. The CDR3 nucleotides are TGCGCCAGCAGCTTGGACGGTCAGCCCCAGCATTTT. Translation: CASSLDGQPQHF.

This clonotype was picked up a small number of times. The rearrangement joins TRBV29-1 to TRBJ1-4; D gene ambiguous. The germline V and J ends were trimmed by 1 base and 7 bases, with 4 bases remaining between them. The CDR3 covers 11 residues. Germline lookup yields CDR1 SQVTM and CDR2 ANQGSEA. The CDR3 here is CSVEAGEKLFF. CDR3 DNA: TGCAGCGTTGAAGCAGGTGAAAAACTGTTTTTT.

V gene TRBV6-6 combines with J gene TRBJ1-4; 10 bases are a match to TRBD1. V lost 5 bases to trimming and J lost 10 bases; unmatched junction nucleotides: 7. This CDR3 contains 14 residues. Germline CDR1 MNHNY, CDR2 SVGAGI (reference sequence). The CDR3 bases are TGTGCCAGCAGTGAGGGACAGGGGATGGGAAAACTGTTTTTT. Protein product: CASSEGQGMGKLFF.

This rearrangement joins TRBV9 to TRBJ2-3; weak D call: TRBD2 (5 bases). CDR3 length equals 15 residues. Between the trimmed V and J ends, which lost 3 bases and 6 bases, there was a span of 17 bases. Germline V CDR1 and CDR2: SGDLS, YYNGEE. The CDR3 region has the DNA TGTGCCAGCAGCGGTCCGGCGGGCTGGCCGGATACGCAGTATTTT. It specifies CASSGPAGWPDTQYF. Based on the CDR3 plus reference TRBV9 and TRBJ2-3, the full variable domain is DSGVTQTPKHLITATGQRVTLRCSPRSGDLSVYWYQQSLDQGLQFLIQYYNGEERAKGNILERFSAQQFPDLHSELNLSSLELGDSALYFCASSGPAGWPDTQYFGPGTRLTVL.

The chain combines TRBV7-2 with TRBJ1-4; D may be TRBD1 (5 bases). The germline V gene encodes CDR1 SGHTA and CDR2 FQGNSA. Trimming removed 5 bases at V and 10 bases at J, with 20 bases between. The CDR3 has 15 residues. The CDR3 DNA reads as TGTGCCAGCAGCCTGGGGACTGGGGTGGTGGGAAAACTGTTTTTT. Its protein is CASSLGTGVVGKLFF.

The chain is built from TRBV7-2 and TRBJ1-4; 8 nucleotides match TRBD1. Looked up from germline, CDR1 is SGHTA and CDR2 is FQGNSA. The CDR3 is 14 amino acids. J was trimmed by 6 bases and V by 3 bases; bases with no gene match: 3. The CDR3 here is CASSLSRGHEKLFF. CDR3 coding DNA: TGTGCCAGCAGCTTGTCCAGGGGGCATGAAAAACTGTTTTTT.